This TCR beta chain was recovered during a study of control samples from healthy donors and cancer patients. The germline V gene encodes CDR1 MNHNY and CDR2 SVGAGI (reference sequence). Trimming left V 2 bases short and J 3 bases short, with 2 bases between. The CDR3 covers 11 residues. Clones were sequenced by immunoSEQ multiplex PCR, and TCRdb holds only the in-frame ones, with some missing. The sample has some 160,000 clones; roughly nine tenths are singletons. The sample was blood. The chain couples TRBV6-6 to TRBJ2-7; D is uncertain. The sequence was collected from a young woman in good health. The CDR3 reads CASSYIYEQYF. CDR3 in DNA: TGTGCCAGCAGTTACATCTACGAGCAGTACTTC.